These 21 T cell receptor beta chains originate from one sample sequenced in a study of early T cells in non-severe SARS-CoV-2 infection. MiXCR, run by TCRdb on the 5' RACE reads, gives a single entry per CDR3 protein. The table shows about 99,000 distinct CDR3 sequences, with 16% occurring only once. Source material: whole blood. These receptors all stem from an adult who was a healthcare worker with PCR-confirmed SARS-CoV-2 infection or an uninfected control (not recorded which).

This clonotype was seen at least ten times. This rearrangement joins TRBV6-5 to TRBJ2-7; D ambiguous. This CDR3 region has 11 residues. CDR1 MNHEY and CDR2 SVGAGI come from the germline V gene. The V end was cut by 6 bases, the J end by 4 bases, with 7 bases between. In nucleotides, the CDR3 is TGTGCCAGCAGGGAGCGTTACGAGCAGTACTTC. Translation: CASRERYEQYF.

The genes are TRBV28 and TRBJ2-1; the D gene is possibly TRBD2 (6 bases). Per germline, CDR1 MDHEN and CDR2 SYDVKM. Deletions cut 1 base from V and 8 bases from J, with 15 bases between. The CDR3 consists of 15 residues. The CDR3 nucleotides are TGTGCCAGCAGTTTATTCTATTGGTCGGGGGATGAGCAGTTCTTC. This encodes CASSLFYWSGDEQFF.

The chain joins TRBV29-1 to TRBJ1-1; maybe TRBD1 (5 bases). Germline values: CDR1 SQVTM, CDR2 ANQGSEA. The CDR3 sequence is 14 residues long. Trimming removed 5 bases at V and 0 bases at J, with 13 bases between. CDR3 coding DNA: TGCAGCGTTACAGGCCTCAGGATGAACACTGAAGCTTTCTTT. Amino acids: CSVTGLRMNTEAFF.

The sample holds a few counts of this clonotype. The chain couples TRBV7-2 to TRBJ2-7, with 8 bases matching TRBD1. Germline lookup yields CDR1 SGHTA and CDR2 FQGNSA. The CDR3 is 13 amino acids. J lost 5 bases, V lost 5 bases, and 5 bases had no gene match. The CDR3 protein is CASSPDRVNEQYF. CDR3 coding DNA: TGTGCCAGCAGCCCGGACAGGGTAAACGAGCAGTACTTC.

There are a few counts of this clonotype. This chain uses TRBV6-5 with TRBJ2-3, with 7 bases fitting TRBD2. Germline V gene lookup returns CDR1 MNHEY and CDR2 SVGAGI. CDR3 length: 13 residues. The V segment lost 9 bases and the J segment 4 bases; nucleotides outside the gene matches: 7. The CDR3 nucleotides are TGTGCCAGTTCCCCGGGGGGTTCAGATACGCAGTATTTT. Amino acids: CASSPGGSDTQYF.

In this sample, this clonotype turned up a few times. The genes are TRBV27 and TRBJ2-1, with TRBD2 identical over 10 bases. The CDR3 has 15 amino acids. Germline V lookup: CDR1 MNHEY, CDR2 SMNVEV (reference sequence). The J segment lost 4 bases and the V segment lost 6 bases, leaving 6 bases of the junction unmatched. This CDR3 is CASRIAGGLYNEQFF. CDR3 DNA sequence: TGTGCCAGCAGGATAGCGGGAGGACTTTACAATGAGCAGTTCTTC.

This clonotype was seen a handful of times. V usage is TRBV12-3 or TRBV12-4 and J usage is TRBJ2-2, with a possible D match to TRBD1 (5 bases). The CDR3 length is 15 residues. Trimming shortened V by 2 bases and J by 2 bases, and 9 bases separated the two germline ends. CDR3 in amino acids: CASSLRQGNTGELFF. The CDR3 coding sequence is TGTGCCAGCAGTTTAAGGCAGGGAAACACCGGGGAGCTGTTTTTT.

The CDR3 bases are TGCAGTGCTATAAATCCAGGTTTTTTCCTGAGGGCTGAAGCTTTCTTT. It specifies CSAINPGFFLRAEAFF. The chain has TRBV20-1 and TRBJ1-1; D is undetermined. The CDR3 totals 16 residues. CDR1 and CDR2 from the germline V gene are DFQATT and SNEGSKA (reference sequence). The V end lost 4 bases, the J end lost 6 bases, and 24 bases lay between the germline ends.

This clonotype was seen a handful of times. The V gene is TRBV20-1, the J gene TRBJ1-4, with TRBD1 matching over 7 bases. This CDR3 is built from 15 residues. The trim removed 3 bases at V and 5 bases at J, leaving 9 bases unmatched. The germline CDR1 and CDR2 sequences are DFQATT and SNEGSKA (reference sequence). The CDR3 loop is CSASAPGQINEKLFF. Here the CDR3 DNA reads TGCAGTGCTAGCGCTCCGGGACAGATAAATGAAAAACTGTTTTTT.

This clonotype was counted a few times. This chain joins TRBV7-9 and TRBJ1-6, with D uncertain. Trimming removed 1 base from V and 5 bases from J, with 12 bases in between. The CDR3 loop spans 16 amino acids. The germline V gene encodes CDR1 SEHNR and CDR2 FQNEAQ (reference sequence). The CDR3 region is CASSLVPAVNNSPLHF. The CDR3 DNA reads as TGTGCCAGCAGCTTAGTCCCGGCGGTGAATAATTCACCCCTCCACTTT.

This chain joins TRBV12-3 or TRBV12-4 and TRBJ1-2; no firm D call. The ends were cut back, 6 bases at V and 4 bases at J, with 12 bases in the middle. The CDR3 runs to 13 residues. CDR3 coding DNA: TGTGCCAGCAGCCGCCCTCGGAGCTATGGCTACACCTTC. Amino acids: CASSRPRSYGYTF.

This clonotype was seen repeatedly, ten times or more. V and J are TRBV5-1 and TRBJ2-1; 14 bases map to TRBD2. The CDR3 contains 15 residues. Germline V gene sequence: CDR1 SGHRS, CDR2 YFSETQ. Trimming removed 7 bases from V and 8 bases from J; junction bases left unmatched: 8. CDR3 sequence: CASLNGTSGRHEQFF. The CDR3 DNA reads as TGCGCCAGCCTCAACGGGACTAGCGGGAGACATGAGCAGTTCTTC.

Here the CDR3 DNA reads TGCAGCGTTGAAGAAACAACTAGCGGGAGTCATGAGCAGTTCTTC. It is translated as CSVEETTSGSHEQFF. V is TRBV29-1 and J is TRBJ2-1, with 11 bases that match TRBD2. Unmatched junction bases numbered 6, after V lost 0 bases and J lost 8 bases. The CDR3 is 15 residues long. CDR1 and CDR2 from the germline V gene are SQVTM and ANQGSEA.

This clonotype was recorded a few times. At one end, the junction sequence differs from germline, possibly due to a read error. This chain joins TRBV11-2 and TRBJ2-3, with 9 bases lining up with TRBD2. Per the germline V gene, CDR1 is SGHAT and CDR2 is FQNNGV. CDR3 length equals 16 residues. Written as DNA, the CDR3 is TGTGCCAGCACCTTAGGGCTAGCGGGGAGCACAGATACGCAGTATTTT. It is translated as CASTLGLAGSTDTQYF.

This clonotype was counted many times. The V gene is TRBV6-2 or TRBV6-3, the J gene TRBJ2-1, with 8 bases that match TRBD2. There are 17 residues in the CDR3. The germline gives CDR1 MNHEY, CDR2 SVGEGT. V trimming: 6 bases; J trimming: 0 bases; junction bases outside the gene matches: 10. The CDR3 loop is CASSRTSGTVSYNEQFF. For the CDR3, the DNA is TGTGCCAGCAGCCGCACTAGCGGTACTGTCTCCTACAATGAGCAGTTCTTC.

A few counts support this clonotype. This chain joins TRBV7-2 and TRBJ2-3; 8 nucleotides line up with TRBD2. In germline, CDR1 is SGHTA, CDR2 FQGNSA. J lost 3 bases, V lost 3 bases, and 5 bases had no gene match. This CDR3 comprises 15 residues. CDR3 coding DNA: TGTGCCAGCAGCTTTCAGAGCGGGAGTACAGATACGCAGTATTTT. Translating it yields CASSFQSGSTDTQYF.

In this sample, this clonotype turned up many times. V usage is TRBV28 and J usage is TRBJ2-5; D is tentatively TRBD1 or TRBD2 (5 bases each). This CDR3 has 14 amino acids. Looked up from germline, CDR1 is MDHEN and CDR2 is SYDVKM. Trimming took 5 bases from V and 6 from J, leaving 16 bases between them. The CDR3 bases are TGTGCCAGCAGTCCCACGGGACGGCGCCAGACCCAGTACTTC. This sequence encodes CASSPTGRRQTQYF.

This clonotype turned up a few times. The chain recombines TRBV5-1 with TRBJ2-2; D might be TRBD2 (7 bases). V gave up 3 bases and J gave up 3 bases, with 15 bases separating them. Germline loops: CDR1 SGHRS, CDR2 YFSETQ. The CDR3 is made up of 16 amino acids. CDR3 DNA: TGCGCCAGCAGCTCAAGCGGGACATTCTACACCGGGGAGCTGTTTTTT. Its protein product is CASSSSGTFYTGELFF. Supplemented by reference TRBV5-1 and TRBJ2-2, the full variable domain reads KAGVTQTPRYLIKTRGQQVTLSCSPISGHRSVSWYQQTPGQGLQFLFEYFSETQRNKGNFPGRFSGRQFSNSRSEMNVSTLELGDSALYLCASSSSGTFYTGELFFGEGSRLTVL.

The chain uses TRBV12-3 or TRBV12-4 and TRBJ2-5; TRBD1 or TRBD2 may be the D gene (5 bases each). The CDR3 extends over 15 amino acids. Trimming stripped 3 bases from V and 2 bases from J, with 13 bases between. The CDR3 reads CASSFKGSGQETQYF. As DNA, the CDR3 is TGTGCCAGCAGTTTCAAGGGGAGTGGGCAAGAGACCCAGTACTTC.

This clonotype has a handful of counts. This chain uses TRBV6-5 with TRBJ2-7; no clear D. This CDR3 contains 13 residues. Germline CDR1 is MNHEY and CDR2 is SVGAGI. Trimming shortened V by 2 bases and J by 7 bases, and 12 bases separated the two germline ends. CDR3 nucleotide sequence: TGTGCCAGCAGTTACGACCGGTCTCGGGAGCAGTACTTC. Amino acids: CASSYDRSREQYF.

This clonotype has a handful of counts. The chain links TRBV13 to TRBJ2-5; 7 bases agree with TRBD1. CDR1 is PRHDT, CDR2 FYEKMQ, per germline (reference sequence). Trimming removed 2 bases from V and 4 bases from J; junction bases left unmatched: 4. The CDR3 is 14 amino acids. The CDR3 spells CASSLLTGRETQYF. The CDR3 DNA reads TGTGCCAGCAGCTTATTGACAGGGAGAGAGACCCAGTACTTC.